The 24 T cell receptor beta chains presented below share a single source sample, sequenced in a study of OX40 agonist ivuxolimab in advanced cancers. The protocol was immunoSEQ multiplex PCR, while the TCRdb copy is restricted to in-frame clones and leaves out a portion. In the table there are about 50,000 clones, about 88% of which are singletons. The sequences come from CD4+ or CD8+ T cells sorted from blood, collected in a trial of the OX40 agonist ivuxolimab. The source of these receptors is an adult with an advanced solid tumor such as melanoma, head and neck, liver or kidney cancer.

The chain's CDR3 is CASSLSAQRGNEKLFF. DNA of the CDR3: TGTGCCAGCAGCTTATCTGCTCAGAGGGGAAATGAAAAACTGTTTTTT. The chain links TRBV7-9 to TRBJ1-4; TRBD1 is a possible D gene (5 bases). Germline loops: CDR1 SEHNR, CDR2 FQNEAQ (reference sequence). The CDR3 has 16 amino acids. Trimming stripped 2 bases from V and 5 bases from J, with 15 bases between.

V gene TRBV30 combines with J gene TRBJ2-2; D possibly uses TRBD1 or TRBD2 (5 bases each). Germline loops: CDR1 GTSNPN, CDR2 SVGIG (reference sequence). V dropped 2 bases and J dropped 3 bases, with 13 bases sitting between them. The CDR3 is made up of 15 amino acids. The CDR3 nucleotides read TGTGCCTGGAGTTGGTGGGGGATAGACACCGGGGAGCTGTTTTTT. Its protein is CAWSWWGIDTGELFF.

This clone turned up a few times. Here the CDR3 DNA reads TGTGCCAGTAGTAAGGGACAGTCCCGGGGAAACATTCAGTACTTC. Translating gives CASSKGQSRGNIQYF. This rearrangement joins TRBV19 to TRBJ2-4, with TRBD1 identical over 7 bases. The germline gives CDR1 LNHDA, CDR2 SQIVND (reference sequence). V gave up 4 bases and J gave up 6 bases; unmatched junction bases: 9. The CDR3 has 15 residues.

The chain carries TRBV5-6 and TRBJ2-1, with 10 nucleotides matching TRBD2. CDR3 length equals 15 residues. The trim removed 3 bases at V and 6 bases at J, leaving 6 bases unmatched. Germline V CDR1 and CDR2: SGHDT, YYEEEE. The CDR3: CASSSSGSRFNEQFF. CDR3 sequence (DNA): TGTGCCAGCAGCTCTAGCGGGAGTAGGTTCAATGAGCAGTTCTTC.

The J gene is TRBJ1-5, the V gene TRBV28; D unresolved. The CDR3 has 12 amino acids. Germline CDR1 and CDR2: MDHEN and SYDVKM. The germline V and J ends were trimmed by 7 bases and 15 bases, with 19 bases remaining between them. The CDR3 DNA is TGTGCCAGCACCTCACCTGGGTCCCCCTGGCATTTT. Translated, it gives CASTSPGSPWHF.

The chain recombines TRBV7-9 with TRBJ2-3; TRBD2 agrees at 7 bases. The CDR3 has 15 amino acids. V lost 5 bases to trimming and J lost 0 bases; unmatched junction nucleotides: 5. Germline V gene sequence: CDR1 SEHNR, CDR2 FQNEAQ (reference sequence). DNA of the CDR3: TGTGCCAGCAGCCGGGGGGAGCGGAGCACAGATACGCAGTATTTT. This codes for CASSRGERSTDTQYF.

The chain links TRBV7-9 to TRBJ1-1; D uncertain. Germline CDR1 and CDR2: SEHNR and FQNEAQ (reference sequence). There are 13 residues in the CDR3. V lost 2 bases and J 10 bases, leaving 14 bases between the germline ends. As DNA, the CDR3 is TGTGCCAGCAGCTTATTAGGTGGTTTGGGAGCTTTCTTT. Translating it yields CASSLLGGLGAFF.

V and J are TRBV6-1 and TRBJ2-5, with D possibly TRBD2 on 6 matching bases. Germline V gene data show CDR1 as MNHNS and CDR2 as SASEGT. This CDR3 comprises 13 residues. V lost 7 bases and J lost 4, with 13 bases in between. Written as DNA, the CDR3 is TGTGCCAGCAAAAGGACTACCCTAGAGACCCAGTACTTC. Its translation: CASKRTTLETQYF.

This sequence joins TRBV19 and TRBJ2-1; unclear D gene. Trimming left V 5 bases short and J 2 bases short, with 7 bases between. CDR1 LNHDA and CDR2 SQIVND come from the germline V gene (reference sequence). The CDR3 has 13 residues. The CDR3 region has the DNA TGTGCCAGTAGTCCTCGGGCCTACAATGAGCAGTTCTTC. Encoded protein: CASSPRAYNEQFF. Drawing the rest from reference TRBV19 and TRBJ2-1, the complete variable domain is DGGITQSPKYLFRKEGQNVTLSCEQNLNHDAMYWYRQDPGQGLRLIYYSQIVNDFQKGDIAEGYSVSREKKESFPLTVTSAQKNPTAFYLCASSPRAYNEQFFGPGTRLTVL.

The rearrangement joins TRBV5-1 to TRBJ2-5; TRBD1 might be the D (6 bases). The CDR3 runs to 15 residues. The V end was cut by 2 bases, the J end by 2 bases, with 13 bases between. Per the germline V gene, CDR1 is SGHRS and CDR2 is YFSETQ. CDR3 coding DNA: TGCGCCAGCAGCTTACAGGGAAATTCGCAAGAGACCCAGTACTTC. Amino acids: CASSLQGNSQETQYF.

The chain joins TRBV4-3 to TRBJ2-1; 9 bases align to TRBD2. Trimming took 4 bases from V and 3 from J; bases not matched to a gene: 7. Germline V CDR1 and CDR2: LGHNA, YSLEER. This CDR3 is built from 16 residues. The CDR3: CASSRLAANIYNEQFF. The CDR3 region has the DNA TGCGCCAGCAGCCGACTAGCGGCAAACATCTACAATGAGCAGTTCTTC.

This chain links TRBV27 with TRBJ2-2, with 7 positions matching TRBD2. Germline V gives CDR1 MNHEY, CDR2 SMNVEV (reference sequence). The CDR3 runs 15 residues. After removal of 6 bases from V and 7 bases from J, the junction contained 11 bases not matched to a gene. CDR3 sequence reads: CASSLALAGVGELFF. The CDR3, as DNA: TGTGCCAGCAGCTTGGCTCTCGCGGGAGTCGGGGAGCTGTTTTTT.

The chain uses TRBV7-9 and TRBJ1-6; D call uncertain. Germline CDR1 SEHNR, CDR2 FQNEAQ (reference sequence). V lost 5 bases, J lost 9 bases, and 14 bases lay in between. The CDR3 is 14 amino acids. As DNA, the CDR3 is TGTGCCAGCAGCCCGCGAGCAGCAGGTTCACCCCTCCACTTT. Protein: CASSPRAAGSPLHF.

V usage is TRBV5-6 and J usage is TRBJ1-4, with TRBD1 as a possible D gene (6 bases). The V gene's germline CDR1 is SGHDT and CDR2 YYEEEE. The CDR3 is 15 amino acids. V dropped 4 bases and J dropped 8 bases, with 18 bases sitting between them. For the CDR3, the DNA is TGTGCCAGCAGCCGTCAACAGGGTATAGGAGAAAAACTGTTTTTT. Translation gives CASSRQQGIGEKLFF.

The V call is TRBV28, the J call TRBJ2-1; 9 bases fit TRBD2. This CDR3 comprises 15 residues. Germline values: CDR1 MDHEN, CDR2 SYDVKM. The V gene end was trimmed by 7 bases and the J gene end by 8 bases; junction bases not matched to a gene: 12. The CDR3 here is CASKGGRARFDEQFF. Here the CDR3 DNA reads TGTGCCAGCAAGGGCGGGAGGGCCCGTTTTGATGAGCAGTTCTTC. Full variable domain (remainder filled in from reference TRBV28 and TRBJ2-1): DVKVTQSSRYLVKRTGEKVFLECVQDMDHENMFWYRQDPGLGLRLIYFSYDVKMKEKGDIPEGYSVSREKKERFSLILESASTNQTSMYLCASKGGRARFDEQFFGPGTRLTVL.

The chain combines TRBV18 with TRBJ1-1, with D maybe TRBD1 (6 bases). V was cut by 2 bases and J by 2 bases, with 15 bases left in between. In germline, CDR1 is KGHSH, CDR2 LQKENI. The CDR3 is made up of 16 amino acids. The CDR3 loop reads CASSPYTPDSNTEAFF. CDR3 nucleotides: TGTGCCAGCTCACCATACACACCGGACAGCAACACTGAAGCTTTCTTT. Drawing the rest from reference TRBV18 and TRBJ1-1, the complete variable domain is NAGVMQNPRHLVRRRGQEARLRCSPMKGHSHVYWYRQLPEEGLKFMVYLQKENIIDESGMPKERFSAEFPKEGPSILRIQQVVRGDSAAYFCASSPYTPDSNTEAFFGQGTRLTVV.

The chain links TRBV7-2 to TRBJ2-5; D may be TRBD1 (6 bases). This CDR3 is 14 amino acids long. V was clipped by 1 base and J by 4 bases, with 10 bases between them. In germline, CDR1 is SGHTA, CDR2 FQGNSA. The CDR3 here is CASSLEARGETQYF. Here the CDR3 DNA reads TGTGCCAGCAGCTTAGAGGCCAGGGGAGAGACCCAGTACTTC. Full variable domain (remainder filled in from reference TRBV7-2 and TRBJ2-5): GAGVSQSPSNKVTEKGKDVELRCDPISGHTALYWYRQSLGQGLEFLIYFQGNSAPDKSGLPSDRFSAERTGGSVSTLTIQRTQQEDSAVYLCASSLEARGETQYFGPGTRLLVL.

The chain uses TRBV27 and TRBJ2-7; 12 nucleotides line up with TRBD2. The CDR3 runs 15 residues. Germline lookup yields CDR1 MNHEY and CDR2 SMNVEV (reference sequence). Losses at the gene ends were 6 bases for V and 6 bases for J; bases not matched to a gene: 9. CDR3 DNA: TGTGCCAGCAGCGCCATACTAGCGGGAGGCCGCGAGCAGTACTTC. Encoded protein: CASSAILAGGREQYF.

The J gene is TRBJ2-7, the V gene TRBV4-3, with 10 bases that match TRBD2. With 3 bases clipped from V and 7 bases from J, the junction kept 18 bases outside the gene matches. The CDR3 loop spans 18 amino acids. The germline gives CDR1 LGHNA, CDR2 YSLEER. Here the CDR3 DNA reads TGCGCCAGCAGCCAGACCCCTCCTAGCGGGAGTTTTCTTGGGGAGCAGTACTTC. Encoded protein: CASSQTPPSGSFLGEQYF.

The chain combines TRBV29-1 with TRBJ2-5; D gene unclear. Germline CDR1 SQVTM, CDR2 ANQGSEA. This CDR3 spans 13 amino acids. Trimming shortened V by 7 bases and J by 0 bases, and 12 bases separated the two germline ends. This chain's CDR3 is CSAALRYQETQYF. Written as DNA, the CDR3 is TGCAGCGCTGCGCTCAGGTACCAAGAGACCCAGTACTTC.

The rearrangement links TRBV10-3 to TRBJ1-2; maybe TRBD1 (6 bases). The V gene lost 6 bases and the J gene lost 4 bases, with 27 bases spanning the gap. Germline CDR1 ENHRY, CDR2 SYGVKD. The CDR3 has 18 amino acids. This CDR3 reads CAIRTFRRTDGTPYGYTF. The CDR3 bases are TGTGCCATCAGGACCTTCAGGAGGACAGACGGGACTCCCTATGGCTACACCTTC.

V usage is TRBV29-1 and J usage is TRBJ2-1; 11 positions match TRBD2. There are 15 residues in the CDR3. With 7 bases clipped from V and 8 bases from J, the junction kept 13 bases outside the gene matches. Germline values: CDR1 SQVTM, CDR2 ANQGSEA. CDR3 loop: CSGAGTSGRGDEQFF. The CDR3 DNA reads as TGCAGCGGGGCCGGGACTAGCGGTCGGGGGGATGAGCAGTTCTTC.

This sequence joins TRBV28 and TRBJ2-3, with D perhaps matching TRBD1 or TRBD2 (5 bases each). Trimming stripped 3 bases from V and 6 bases from J, with 13 bases between. There are 14 residues in the CDR3. Germline values: CDR1 MDHEN, CDR2 SYDVKM. The CDR3 here is CASSFTGTIDTQYF. The CDR3 DNA is TGTGCCAGCAGTTTTACTGGGACGATTGATACGCAGTATTTT.

The chain combines TRBV6-5 with TRBJ2-4; possible D gene TRBD2, 6 bases. Trimming left V 8 bases short and J 7 bases short, with 18 bases between. This CDR3 is 14 amino acids long. In germline, CDR1 is MNHEY, CDR2 SVGAGI. The CDR3 nucleotides read TGTGCCAGCGCCCCAGCTCGCAGCGGGAACATTCAGTACTTC. It encodes CASAPARSGNIQYF.